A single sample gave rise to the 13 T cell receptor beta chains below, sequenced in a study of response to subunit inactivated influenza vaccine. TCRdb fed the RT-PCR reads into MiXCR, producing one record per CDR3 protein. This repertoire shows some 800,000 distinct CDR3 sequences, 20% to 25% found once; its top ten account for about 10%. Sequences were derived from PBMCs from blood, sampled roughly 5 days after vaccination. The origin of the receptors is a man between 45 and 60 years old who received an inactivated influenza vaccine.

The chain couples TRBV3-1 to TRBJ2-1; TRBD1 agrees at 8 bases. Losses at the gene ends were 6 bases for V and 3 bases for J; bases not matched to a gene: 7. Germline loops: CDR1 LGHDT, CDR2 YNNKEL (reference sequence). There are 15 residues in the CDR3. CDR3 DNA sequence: TGTGCCAGCAGAGCGACAGGGGCGGACTACAATGAGCAGTTCTTC. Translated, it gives CASRATGADYNEQFF.

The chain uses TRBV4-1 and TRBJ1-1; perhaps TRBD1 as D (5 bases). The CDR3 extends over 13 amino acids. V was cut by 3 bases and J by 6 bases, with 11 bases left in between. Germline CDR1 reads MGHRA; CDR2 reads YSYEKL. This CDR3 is CASSQVDSSEAFF. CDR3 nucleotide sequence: TGCGCCAGCAGCCAGGTTGACAGCTCTGAAGCTTTCTTT.

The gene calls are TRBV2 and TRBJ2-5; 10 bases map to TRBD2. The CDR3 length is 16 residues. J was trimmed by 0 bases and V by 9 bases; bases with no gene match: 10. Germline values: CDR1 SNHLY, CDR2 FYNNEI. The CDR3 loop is CASDLSSGGHQETQYF. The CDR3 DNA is TGTGCCAGTGACCTATCTAGCGGGGGCCACCAAGAGACCCAGTACTTC.

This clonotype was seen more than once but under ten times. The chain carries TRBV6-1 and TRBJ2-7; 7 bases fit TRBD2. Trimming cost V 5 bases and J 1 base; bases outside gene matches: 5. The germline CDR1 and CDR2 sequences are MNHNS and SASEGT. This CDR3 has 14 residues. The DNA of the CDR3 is TGTGCCAGCAGTCCCGGGGGGATATCCTACGAGCAGTACTTC. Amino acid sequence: CASSPGGISYEQYF.

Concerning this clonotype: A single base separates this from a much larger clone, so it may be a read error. CDR3 amino acids: CATSGQYNEQFF. The CDR3 DNA follows: TGTGCCACCAGCGGACAGTACAATGAGCAGTTCTTC. The genes are TRBV24-1 and TRBJ2-1, with a possible D match to TRBD1 (6 bases). The ends were cut back, 7 bases at V and 4 bases at J, with 7 bases in the middle. This CDR3 is built from 12 residues. Germline V gene sequence: CDR1 KGHDR, CDR2 SFDVKD.

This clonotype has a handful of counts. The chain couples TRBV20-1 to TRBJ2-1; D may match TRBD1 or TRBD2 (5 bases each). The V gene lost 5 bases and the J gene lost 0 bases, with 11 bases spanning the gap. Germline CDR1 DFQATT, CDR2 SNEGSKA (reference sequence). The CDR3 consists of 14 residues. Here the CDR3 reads CSASRGPSYNEQFF. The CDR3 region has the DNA TGCAGTGCTTCACGGGGACCCTCCTACAATGAGCAGTTCTTC.

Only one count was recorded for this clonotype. The CDR3 DNA reads as TGCAGTGCTAGAGACGGGAGTACCACCGGGGAGCTGTTTTTT. This gives the protein CSARDGSTTGELFF. The rearrangement uses TRBV20-1 and TRBJ2-2; D perhaps matches TRBD2 (6 bases). Trimming removed 0 bases at V and 4 bases at J, with 9 bases between. Germline V CDR1 and CDR2: DFQATT, SNEGSKA (reference sequence). The CDR3 totals 14 residues.

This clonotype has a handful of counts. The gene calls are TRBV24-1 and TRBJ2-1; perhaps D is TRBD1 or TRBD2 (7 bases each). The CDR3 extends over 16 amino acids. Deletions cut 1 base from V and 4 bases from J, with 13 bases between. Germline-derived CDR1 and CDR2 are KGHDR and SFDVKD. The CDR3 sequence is CATSDFRGGPYNEQFF. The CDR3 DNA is TGTGCCACCAGTGATTTCAGGGGGGGGCCATACAATGAGCAGTTCTTC.

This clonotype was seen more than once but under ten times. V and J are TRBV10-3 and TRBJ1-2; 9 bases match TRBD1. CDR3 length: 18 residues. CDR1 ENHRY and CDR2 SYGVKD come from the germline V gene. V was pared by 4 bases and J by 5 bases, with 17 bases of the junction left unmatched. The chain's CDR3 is CAISASRDREQPAYGYTF. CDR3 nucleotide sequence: TGTGCCATCAGTGCGTCCCGGGACAGGGAGCAACCCGCTTATGGCTACACCTTC.

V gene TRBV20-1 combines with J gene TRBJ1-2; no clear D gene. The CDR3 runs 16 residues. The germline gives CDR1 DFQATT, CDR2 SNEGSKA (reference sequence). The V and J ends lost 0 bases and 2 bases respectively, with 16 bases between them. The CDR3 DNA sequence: TGCAGTGCTAGAGATGCTGGAGGACGGGCAAACTATGGCTACACCTTC. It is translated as CSARDAGGRANYGYTF.

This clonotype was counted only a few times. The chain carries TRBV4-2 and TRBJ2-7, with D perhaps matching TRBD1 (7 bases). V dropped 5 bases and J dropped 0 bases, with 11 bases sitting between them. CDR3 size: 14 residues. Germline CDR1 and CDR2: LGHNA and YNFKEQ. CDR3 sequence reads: CASSAGGLSYEQYF. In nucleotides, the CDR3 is TGTGCCAGCAGCGCAGGGGGGCTCTCCTACGAGCAGTACTTC.

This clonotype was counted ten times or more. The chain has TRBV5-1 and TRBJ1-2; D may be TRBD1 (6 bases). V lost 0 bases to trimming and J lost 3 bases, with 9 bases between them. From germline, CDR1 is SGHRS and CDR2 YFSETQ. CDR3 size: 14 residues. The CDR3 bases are TGCGCCAGCAGCTTGGGGGGGGCGGACTATGGCTACACCTTC. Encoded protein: CASSLGGADYGYTF.

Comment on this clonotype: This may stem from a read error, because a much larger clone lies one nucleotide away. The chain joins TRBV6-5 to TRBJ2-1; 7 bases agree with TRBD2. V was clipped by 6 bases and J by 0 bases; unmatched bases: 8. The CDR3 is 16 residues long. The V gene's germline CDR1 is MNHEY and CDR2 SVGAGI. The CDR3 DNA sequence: TGTGCCAGCAGATACACCGGGGGGTCCTCCTACAATGAGCAGTTCTTC. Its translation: CASRYTGGSSYNEQFF.